This T cell receptor beta chain was identified during a study of cytomegalovirus exposure and HLA in healthy donors. Whole-study results and caveats: Among TCR beta chains of equal frequency, HLA-associated ones were more clonally expanded in a later analysis.

Germline CDR1 is LGHNA and CDR2 is YSLEER. CDR3 length: 14 residues. J gave up 6 bases and V 3 bases, and 7 bases lay outside the gene matches. Vbeta (60) and Jbeta (13) primers were used in the PCR. Measured with immunoSEQ multiplex PCR; TCRdb has only the in-frame clones, and not every one. This sample contains approximately 100,000 clones. Comments on this clone: Antigen specificity is unknown.

All donors participated as healthy donors of bone marrow. The sequenced material came from PBMCs. The chain uses TRBV4-3 and TRBJ2-7; 8 bases are a match to TRBD2. The TCR sequence derives from a man in his forties or fifties in good health and CMV-seronegative. The CDR3 coding sequence is TGCGCCAGCAGCCATACGGGACTAGTGGGCGAGCAGTACTTC. Amino acid sequence: CASSHTGLVGEQYF.